Following are 14 T cell receptor beta chains from one sample sequenced in a study of T-cell memory formation after mild COVID-19. TCRdb called the 5' RACE reads again in MiXCR, with one record for every CDR3 protein. This repertoire shows approximately 580,000 distinct CDR3 sequences, roughly 22% found once; its top ten account for roughly an eighth. Input material: PBMCs or a T cell subset sorted from them (not recorded which). The receptor set was obtained from an adult woman who had mild COVID-19 (a few samples of this study predate the infection). Cell type and time point are not known.

In this sample, this clonotype turned up many times. CDR3 coding DNA: TGCAGCGTTTCCGACAGGGGGGAGACCCAGTACTTC. It translates to CSVSDRGETQYF. The chain employs TRBV29-1 and TRBJ2-5, with 9 bases matching TRBD1. V gave up 5 bases and J gave up 5 bases; unmatched junction bases: 3. This CDR3 region has 12 residues. Looked up from germline, CDR1 is SQVTM and CDR2 is ANQGSEA.

This clonotype was observed a handful of times. This rearrangement joins TRBV9 to TRBJ2-7; the match to TRBD2 covers 8 bases. Trimming cost V 4 bases and J 2 bases; bases outside gene matches: 8. Germline V CDR1 and CDR2: SGDLS, YYNGEE. The CDR3 extends over 15 amino acids. The CDR3 region is CASSSFAGGTYEQYF. CDR3 in DNA: TGTGCCAGCAGCTCCTTCGCGGGAGGTACCTACGAGCAGTACTTC.

This rearrangement joins TRBV19 to TRBJ1-1; 9 bases are shared with TRBD1. From germline, CDR1 is LNHDA and CDR2 SQIVND (reference sequence). This CDR3 is built from 15 residues. J was trimmed by 0 bases and V by 4 bases; bases with no gene match: 3. The CDR3 DNA reads as TGTGCCAGTAGTACAACAGGGGGCCTGAACACTGAAGCTTTCTTT. This codes for CASSTTGGLNTEAFF.

This clonotype turned up a few times. The genes are TRBV19 and TRBJ1-2; 10 nucleotides agree with TRBD1. V lost 10 bases to trimming and J lost 5 bases; unmatched junction nucleotides: 10. The CDR3 sequence is 14 residues long. Germline V gene sequence: CDR1 LNHDA, CDR2 SQIVND (reference sequence). CDR3 protein: CATNSDRGLYGYTF. As DNA, the CDR3 is TGTGCCACTAATTCAGACAGGGGGCTATATGGCTACACCTTC.

The rearrangement links TRBV7-8 to TRBJ2-3; 12 nucleotides align to TRBD2. V lost 6 bases, J lost 4 bases, and 17 bases stayed unmatched. The CDR3 extends over 19 amino acids. The germline CDR1 and CDR2 sequences are SGHVS and FQNEAQ. The CDR3 here is CASRWMRTSGEARADTQYF. The CDR3 DNA sequence: TGTGCCAGCAGATGGATGCGGACTAGCGGGGAGGCCAGAGCAGATACGCAGTATTTT.

In its sample, this clonotype was seen a few times. The genes are TRBV5-1 and TRBJ2-1; 10 nucleotides line up with TRBD2. The CDR3 has 15 amino acids. V dropped 0 bases and J dropped 6; count of bases not matched to a gene: 3. CDR1 and CDR2 (germline): SGHRS, YFSETQ. The CDR3 DNA is TGCGCCAGCAGCTTGGAAGCGGGGGGGCGCAATGAGCAGTTCTTC. Amino acid sequence: CASSLEAGGRNEQFF.

This clonotype came up a few times. The chain joins TRBV5-5 to TRBJ2-5, with TRBD1 identical over 8 bases. The CDR3 has 17 amino acids. Germline lookup yields CDR1 SGHKS and CDR2 YYEKEE (reference sequence). Trimming at V came to 4 bases and at J to 3 bases, leaving 14 bases not matched to a gene. The CDR3 region is CASSKPRGQAGKETQYF. Written as DNA, the CDR3 is TGTGCCAGCAGCAAACCCCGGGGACAGGCGGGCAAAGAGACCCAGTACTTC.

This clonotype was counted ten times or more. The chain carries TRBV7-9 and TRBJ2-7, with TRBD1 identical over 9 bases. The CDR3 sequence is 15 residues long. Germline V lookup: CDR1 SEHNR, CDR2 FQNEAQ (reference sequence). The ends lost 6 bases at V and 4 bases at J; junction bases unmatched: 10. The CDR3 DNA sequence: TGTGCCAGCAGTTCGCCGGGACAGGGCAGGTACGAGCAGTACTTC. It yields the protein CASSSPGQGRYEQYF.

This clonotype occurred a few times. The chain is built from TRBV6-2 or TRBV6-3 and TRBJ2-7, with TRBD2 identical over 10 bases. The CDR3 runs 15 residues. In germline, CDR1 is MNHEY, CDR2 SVGEGT. Trimming took 5 bases from V and 2 from J; bases not matched to a gene: 6. The chain's CDR3 is CASSLLAGPPYEQYF. CDR3 DNA: TGTGCCAGCAGTCTACTAGCGGGACCACCCTACGAGCAGTACTTC.

This clonotype was counted a few times. The genes are TRBV3-1 and TRBJ1-1; unclear D gene. CDR1 is LGHDT and CDR2 is YNNKEL in the germline V gene (reference sequence). This CDR3 is built from 12 residues. The V end was cut by 2 bases, the J end by 1 base, with 2 bases between. The CDR3 nucleotides are TGTGCCAGCAGCCAACCGAACACTGAAGCTTTCTTT. This codes for CASSQPNTEAFF. Full variable domain (remainder filled in from reference TRBV3-1 and TRBJ1-1): DTAVSQTPKYLVTQMGNDKSIKCEQNLGHDTMYWYKQDSKKFLKIMFSYNNKELIINETVPNRFSPKSPDKAHLNLHINSLELGDSAVYFCASSQPNTEAFFGQGTRLTVV.

The sample holds a few counts of this clonotype. The chain joins TRBV4-1 to TRBJ2-7; no reliable D call. This CDR3 has 14 residues. V was pared by 0 bases and J by 7 bases, with 13 bases between. Germline V gives CDR1 MGHRA, CDR2 YSYEKL. CDR3 sequence (DNA): TGCGCCAGCAGCCAAGATCCAGGCCAGCTAGAGCAGTACTTC. Translated: CASSQDPGQLEQYF.

The V gene is TRBV6-2 or TRBV6-3, the J gene TRBJ1-2, with unresolved D. The CDR3 totals 12 residues. The germline gives CDR1 MNHEY, CDR2 SVGEGT. V was trimmed by 2 bases and J by 5 bases, leaving 6 bases between them. CDR3: CASSYVGYGYTF. The CDR3 region has the DNA TGTGCCAGCAGTTACGTGGGTTATGGCTACACCTTC.

J is TRBJ1-6 and V is TRBV6-5; no definite D call. Trimming cost V 6 bases and J 10 bases, with 19 bases left between them. The germline gives CDR1 MNHEY, CDR2 SVGAGI. This CDR3 spans 15 amino acids. The CDR3 reads CASSPGRVGYSPLHF. As DNA, the CDR3 is TGTGCCAGCAGCCCTGGGCGGGTGGGATACTCACCCCTCCACTTT.

This clonotype showed up just a few times. This rearrangement joins TRBV6-1 to TRBJ2-1; 8 bases line up with TRBD2. V shed 4 bases, J shed 4 bases, and the junction held 3 bases outside the gene matches. CDR3 length: 14 residues. Germline V gene sequence: CDR1 MNHNS, CDR2 SASEGT. CDR3 DNA: TGTGCCAGCAGTGCGGTAGCGGGGTACAATGAGCAGTTCTTC. Its translation is CASSAVAGYNEQFF.